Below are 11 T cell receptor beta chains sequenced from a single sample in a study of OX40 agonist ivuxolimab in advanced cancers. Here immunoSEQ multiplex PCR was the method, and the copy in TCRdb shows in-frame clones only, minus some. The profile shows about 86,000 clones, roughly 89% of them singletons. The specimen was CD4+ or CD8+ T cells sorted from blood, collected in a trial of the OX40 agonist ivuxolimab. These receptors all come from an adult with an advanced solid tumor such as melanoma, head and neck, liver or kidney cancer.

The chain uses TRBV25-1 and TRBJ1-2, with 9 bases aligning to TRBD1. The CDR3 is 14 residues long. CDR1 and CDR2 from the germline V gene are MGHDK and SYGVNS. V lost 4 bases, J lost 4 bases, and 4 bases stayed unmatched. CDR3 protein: CASSATGGGYGYTF. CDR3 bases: TGTGCCAGCAGTGCCACAGGGGGCGGCTATGGCTACACCTTC.

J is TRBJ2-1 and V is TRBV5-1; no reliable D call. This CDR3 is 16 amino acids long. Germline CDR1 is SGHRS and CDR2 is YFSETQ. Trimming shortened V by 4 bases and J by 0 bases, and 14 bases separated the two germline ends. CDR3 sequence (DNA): TGCGCCAGCAGCATCGGCGGAACTCGCTCCTACAATGAGCAGTTCTTC. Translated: CASSIGGTRSYNEQFF.

CDR3 nucleotide sequence: TGTGCCAGCAGTAGCGGGAGGGCTCTTAACTATGAGCAGTTCTTC. Translating it yields CASSSGRALNYEQFF. The chain links TRBV25-1 to TRBJ2-1; the match to TRBD2 covers 10 bases. CDR1 is MGHDK, CDR2 SYGVNS, per germline. The length of the CDR3 is 15 residues. V trimming: 5 bases; J trimming: 8 bases; junction bases outside the gene matches: 9.

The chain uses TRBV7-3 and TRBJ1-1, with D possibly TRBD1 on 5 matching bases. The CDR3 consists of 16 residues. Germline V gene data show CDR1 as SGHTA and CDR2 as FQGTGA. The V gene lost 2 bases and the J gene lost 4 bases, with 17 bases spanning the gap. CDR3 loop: CASSLFGSGSTTEAFF. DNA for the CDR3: TGTGCCAGCAGCTTATTCGGTTCAGGGTCGACCACTGAAGCTTTCTTT.

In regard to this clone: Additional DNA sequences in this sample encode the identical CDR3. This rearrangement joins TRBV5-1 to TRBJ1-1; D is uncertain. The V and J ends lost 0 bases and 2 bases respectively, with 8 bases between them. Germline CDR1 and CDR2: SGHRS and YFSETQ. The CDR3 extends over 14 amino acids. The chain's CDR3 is CASSLEGGNTEAFF. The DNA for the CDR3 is TGCGCCAGCAGCTTGGAGGGCGGTAACACTGAAGCTTTCTTT.

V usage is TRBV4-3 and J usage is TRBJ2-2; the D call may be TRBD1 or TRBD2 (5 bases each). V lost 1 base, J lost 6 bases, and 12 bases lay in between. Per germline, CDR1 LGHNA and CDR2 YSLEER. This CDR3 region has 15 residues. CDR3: CASSQAGLSAGELFF. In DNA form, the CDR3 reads TGCGCCAGCAGCCAAGCGGGGCTTTCTGCCGGGGAGCTGTTTTTT.

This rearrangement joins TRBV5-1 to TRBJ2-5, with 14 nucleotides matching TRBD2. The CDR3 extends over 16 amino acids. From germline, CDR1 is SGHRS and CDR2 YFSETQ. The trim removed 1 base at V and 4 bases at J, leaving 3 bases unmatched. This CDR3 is CASSLPGLAGVETQYF. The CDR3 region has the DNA TGCGCCAGCAGCTTGCCGGGACTAGCGGGGGTAGAGACCCAGTACTTC.

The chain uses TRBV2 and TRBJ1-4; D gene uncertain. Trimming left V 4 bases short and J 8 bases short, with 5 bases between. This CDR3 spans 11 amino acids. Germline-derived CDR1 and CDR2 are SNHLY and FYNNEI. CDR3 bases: TGTGCCAGCAGTGGGTCAGAAAAACTGTTTTTT. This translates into CASSGSEKLFF.

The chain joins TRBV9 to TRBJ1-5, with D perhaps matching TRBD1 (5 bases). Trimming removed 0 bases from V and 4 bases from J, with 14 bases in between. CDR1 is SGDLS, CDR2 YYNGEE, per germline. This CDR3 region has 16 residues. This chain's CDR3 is CASSVEGGTLNQPQHF. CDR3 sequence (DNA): TGTGCCAGCAGCGTAGAAGGCGGGACGTTAAATCAGCCCCAGCATTTT. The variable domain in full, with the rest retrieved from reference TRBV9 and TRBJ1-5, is DSGVTQTPKHLITATGQRVTLRCSPRSGDLSVYWYQQSLDQGLQFLIQYYNGEERAKGNILERFSAQQFPDLHSELNLSSLELGDSALYFCASSVEGGTLNQPQHFGDGTRLSIL.

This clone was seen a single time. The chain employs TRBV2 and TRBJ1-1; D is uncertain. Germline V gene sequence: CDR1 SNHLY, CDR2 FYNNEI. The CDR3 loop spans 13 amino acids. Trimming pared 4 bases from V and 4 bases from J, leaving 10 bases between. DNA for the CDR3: TGTGCCAGCAGTGGTCAGGCGGCCACTGAAGCTTTCTTT. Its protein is CASSGQAATEAFF.

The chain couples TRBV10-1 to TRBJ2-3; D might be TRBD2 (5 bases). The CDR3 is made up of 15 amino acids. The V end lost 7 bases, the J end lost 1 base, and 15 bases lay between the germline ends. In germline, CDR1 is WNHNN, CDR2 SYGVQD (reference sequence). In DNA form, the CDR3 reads TGCGCCAGCATTTCGATGAGGGTTTGCACAGATACGCAGTATTTT. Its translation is CASISMRVCTDTQYF.